Below are 18 T cell receptor beta chains sequenced from a single sample in a study of response to subunit inactivated influenza vaccine. TCRdb passed the RT-PCR reads through MiXCR, listing each CDR3 protein once. Among about 520,000 distinct CDR3 sequences listed, roughly 7.6% were seen once. The starting material was PBMCs from blood, obtained 23 to 25 months after vaccination. All receptors derive from a man between 50 and 69 years old who received an inactivated influenza vaccine.

This clonotype has only a few counts. This chain uses TRBV12-3 or TRBV12-4 with TRBJ2-7, with 16 bases aligning to TRBD2. The CDR3 extends over 15 amino acids. With 6 bases clipped from V and 7 bases from J, the junction kept 6 bases outside the gene matches. CDR3 nucleotides: TGTGCCAGCAGAGGGACTAGCGGGAGGGCGCGAGAGCAGTACTTC. Amino acid sequence: CASRGTSGRAREQYF.

The rearrangement joins TRBV24-1 to TRBJ2-2; no clear D gene. The CDR3 runs to 15 residues. Germline values: CDR1 KGHDR, CDR2 SFDVKD. V lost 2 bases and J lost 7, with 13 bases in between. CDR3 DNA sequence: TGTGCCACCAGTGATTCCGGCAGTACACGCGGGGAGCTGTTTTTT. Amino acid sequence: CATSDSGSTRGELFF.

This clonotype has more than one count but fewer than ten. J is TRBJ2-4 and V is TRBV2; the D call may be TRBD1 or TRBD2 (5 bases each). Trimming pared 5 bases from V and 0 bases from J, leaving 11 bases between. The CDR3 runs 15 residues. Germline assignment: CDR1 SNHLY and CDR2 FYNNEI. The CDR3 reads CASSSGALAKNIQYF. The CDR3 DNA sequence: TGTGCCAGCAGTTCCGGGGCTCTAGCCAAAAACATTCAGTACTTC.

The chain has TRBV2 and TRBJ1-5, with D perhaps matching TRBD1 (5 bases). Trimming shortened V by 5 bases and J by 7 bases, and 15 bases separated the two germline ends. Per the germline V gene, CDR1 is SNHLY and CDR2 is FYNNEI. This CDR3 comprises 14 residues. Here the CDR3 DNA reads TGTGCCAGCAGTCGGTCTGCAGGGCGGCAGCCCCAGCATTTT. Protein sequence: CASSRSAGRQPQHF.

This clonotype was seen many times. In DNA, the CDR3 is TGTGCCAGCAGCTTAGCCAGGACAGACTACAATGAGCAGTTCTTC. Its protein product is CASSLARTDYNEQFF. This chain connects TRBV7-2 to TRBJ2-1, with a possible D match to TRBD1 (6 bases). Deletions cut 0 bases from V and 3 bases from J, with 9 bases between. The CDR3 has 15 residues. Germline CDR1 and CDR2: SGHTA and FQGNSA.

This clonotype was counted many times. The J gene is TRBJ2-7, the V gene TRBV3-1; D is unresolved. The V gene's germline CDR1 is LGHDT and CDR2 YNNKEL (reference sequence). The CDR3 extends over 15 amino acids. The V end was cut by 0 bases, the J end by 0 bases, with 9 bases between. CDR3 amino acids: CASSQDFVSSYEQYF. The CDR3 DNA reads as TGTGCCAGCAGCCAAGATTTCGTAAGCTCCTACGAGCAGTACTTC.

This clonotype has a handful of counts. The chain joins TRBV3-1 to TRBJ2-3, with D unresolved. The CDR3 extends over 15 amino acids. Trimming shortened V by 4 bases and J by 0 bases, and 11 bases separated the two germline ends. CDR1 and CDR2 from the germline V gene are LGHDT and YNNKEL (reference sequence). CDR3 sequence reads: CASSLGPASTDTQYF. DNA of the CDR3: TGTGCCAGCAGCCTTGGGCCCGCGAGCACAGATACGCAGTATTTT.

This clonotype was picked up many times. V usage is TRBV5-6 and J usage is TRBJ2-1; a weak D match, TRBD2 (5 bases). The CDR3 covers 16 residues. Germline V gives CDR1 SGHDT, CDR2 YYEEEE. The ends were cut back, 0 bases at V and 0 bases at J, with 10 bases in the middle. Here the CDR3 reads CASSLVIGSSYNEQFF. CDR3 sequence (DNA): TGTGCCAGCAGCTTGGTTATAGGGAGCTCCTACAATGAGCAGTTCTTC.

This clonotype was observed many times. V and J are TRBV11-1 and TRBJ2-2; TRBD2 agrees at 7 bases. In germline, CDR1 is SGHAT, CDR2 FQDESV (reference sequence). J was trimmed by 3 bases and V by 2 bases; bases with no gene match: 15. The CDR3 contains 19 residues. The CDR3 protein is CASSLRGDYSRKDTGELFF. The CDR3 DNA sequence: TGTGCCAGCAGCTTAAGAGGGGACTACTCAAGGAAAGACACCGGGGAGCTGTTTTTT.

V usage is TRBV19 and J usage is TRBJ2-1; TRBD1 matches at 7 bases. In germline, CDR1 is LNHDA, CDR2 SQIVND (reference sequence). This CDR3 has 16 amino acids. V shed 6 bases, J shed 5 bases, and the junction held 13 bases outside the gene matches. The CDR3 coding sequence is TGTGCCAGTAGCACCCCCGGGACAGCTAGAAACAATGAGCAGTTCTTC. Translated, it gives CASSTPGTARNNEQFF.

The rearrangement uses TRBV4-3 and TRBJ2-3, with a tentative D call TRBD1 (5 bases). The V gene lost 2 bases and the J gene lost 0 bases, with 18 bases spanning the gap. The CDR3 covers 18 residues. CDR1 and CDR2 from the germline V gene are LGHNA and YSLEER. CDR3 loop: CASSQRLWWGTSTDTQYF. CDR3 DNA sequence: TGCGCCAGCAGCCAAAGATTGTGGTGGGGCACTAGCACAGATACGCAGTATTTT.

This clonotype was seen only a few times. V gene TRBV3-1 combines with J gene TRBJ1-2; unclear D gene. V dropped 1 base and J dropped 1 base, with 7 bases sitting between them. The CDR3 extends over 14 amino acids. From germline, CDR1 is LGHDT and CDR2 YNNKEL (reference sequence). As DNA, the CDR3 is TGTGCCAGCAGCCAAGTCAGCCTTAACTATGGCTACACCTTC. It is translated as CASSQVSLNYGYTF. Filled out from reference TRBV3-1 and TRBJ1-2, the complete variable domain reads DTAVSQTPKYLVTQMGNDKSIKCEQNLGHDTMYWYKQDSKKFLKIMFSYNNKELIINETVPNRFSPKSPDKAHLNLHINSLELGDSAVYFCASSQVSLNYGYTFGSGTRLTVV.

This clonotype was observed a few times. This chain links TRBV7-9 with TRBJ2-3; 7 nucleotides line up with TRBD1. The germline gives CDR1 SEHNR, CDR2 FQNEAQ (reference sequence). CDR3 size: 15 residues. The ends lost 5 bases at V and 4 bases at J; junction bases unmatched: 9. The CDR3 region is CASSRPGTEADTQYF. CDR3 DNA: TGTGCCAGCAGCCGACCCGGGACAGAGGCAGATACGCAGTATTTT.

This clonotype was seen a few times. This sequence joins TRBV7-9 and TRBJ1-2, with TRBD1 matching 7 bases. The length of the CDR3 is 15 residues. Losses at the gene ends were 4 bases for V and 2 bases for J; bases not matched to a gene: 7. In germline, CDR1 is SEHNR, CDR2 FQNEAQ (reference sequence). This CDR3 reads CASSSYRGPNYGYTF. The CDR3 coding sequence is TGTGCCAGCAGCTCTTACAGGGGCCCGAACTATGGCTACACCTTC.

This clonotype was recorded many times. The chain links TRBV27 to TRBJ1-1, with TRBD1 as a possible D gene (5 bases). Per the germline V gene, CDR1 is MNHEY and CDR2 is SMNVEV (reference sequence). The CDR3 has 15 amino acids. Trimming stripped 6 bases from V and 1 base from J, with 15 bases between. The CDR3 region is CASSPIRDQNTEAFF. CDR3 bases: TGTGCCAGCAGCCCAATCAGGGATCAGAACACTGAAGCTTTCTTT.

This clonotype was detected only once. The rearrangement links TRBV5-1 to TRBJ1-2; TRBD1 aligns across 8 bases. V lost 1 base and J lost 6; bases outside the gene matches: 5. CDR1 is SGHRS and CDR2 is YFSETQ in the germline V gene. The CDR3 is made up of 14 amino acids. The CDR3 bases are TGCGCCAGCAGCTTGACCTCGACAGGGGATGGCTACACCTTC. Amino acids: CASSLTSTGDGYTF.

This clonotype appeared a few times. This chain joins TRBV6-2 or TRBV6-3 and TRBJ2-5, with D hard to call. The CDR3 loop spans 13 amino acids. V was pared by 2 bases and J by 5 bases, with 9 bases between. Germline loops: CDR1 MNHEY, CDR2 SVGEGT. The CDR3 spells CASSYDSLETQYF. DNA of the CDR3: TGTGCCAGCAGTTACGACTCTCTGGAGACCCAGTACTTC.

A word on this clonotype: This could be a read error, since a much larger clone is one nucleotide away. This sequence joins TRBV20-1 and TRBJ2-7, with D maybe TRBD1 (6 bases). The end of the DNA fits TRBJ2-1 better, so the J call may be wrong. This CDR3 spans 14 amino acids. Per germline, CDR1 DFQATT and CDR2 SNEGSKA (reference sequence). Here the CDR3 reads CSARAFTQGEEQFF. The CDR3 nucleotides read TGCAGTGCTAGAGCGTTTACACAGGGAGAAGAGCAGTTCTTC.